This T cell receptor beta chain originates from a study of blood T cells in healthy people across ages. Combining a sample-barcoded 5' primer with a J-beta primer mix, a second PCR ran for about 6 to 11 cycles. A 12-random-nucleotide template-switch adaptor tagged each cDNA molecule. TCRdb reanalysed the 5' RACE reads using MiXCR and keeps one entry per CDR3 protein. The profile covers about 730,000 distinct CDR3 sequences, with roughly 47% appearing a single time and around 20% taken by the ten largest. The clonotype was recovered from a woman aged 55-69 years in good health. The sample consisted of blood.

CDR3: CASSLHPGGGGAPDTQYF. The CDR3 DNA is TGTGCCAGCAGCCTACATCCTGGGGGCGGGGGGGCCCCAGATACGCAGTATTTT. The chain employs TRBV7-3 and TRBJ2-3; 9 bases map to TRBD2. The CDR3 sequence is 18 residues long. J gave up 4 bases and V 5 bases, and 16 bases lay outside the gene matches. Germline V gene data show CDR1 as SGHTA and CDR2 as FQGTGA.